The TCR beta chain described here comes from a study of tumor-infiltrating lymphocytes in localized non-small cell lung cancer. Turning to the study itself: The cohort mixed smokers and never-smokers, several histologies, and some post-neoadjuvant-chemotherapy samples.

Study results and limitations: T-cell fraction did not differ between immunotypes IM1 and IM2. TCR sequencing covered a subset of patients with enough tissue. Different pieces of the same tissue went to different assays, confounding technical variation with intratumor heterogeneity.

TCRdb's table, derived via immunoSEQ multiplex PCR, lists solely in-frame clones and lacks some. Among 10,000 to 15,000 clones listed, about three quarters were seen once. A remark on this clone: The antigen is unknown.

Trimming took 1 base from V and 4 from J, leaving 12 bases between them. This CDR3 has 14 amino acids. Germline V gives CDR1 SGHRS, CDR2 YFSETQ. The chain couples TRBV5-1 to TRBJ2-7, with unresolved D. The sequenced sample consisted of uninvolved lung tissue not adjacent to the tumor. The sequence was collected from a human donor with non-small cell lung cancer. This CDR3 is CASSLSSGPYEQYF. The CDR3 DNA sequence: TGCGCCAGCAGCTTGAGCTCGGGCCCATACGAGCAGTACTTC.